Below, 6 T cell receptor beta chains from the same sample are listed, as sequenced in a study of blood T cell repertoires in COVID-19. The repertoire was sequenced with immunoSEQ multiplex PCR; TCRdb's copy has only in-frame clones and lacks some. The sample lists 390,000 or so clones, around 87% occurring once. What was sequenced was PBMCs or T cells enriched from blood (not recorded which). All receptors derive from a woman in her 50s who had recovered from COVID-19.

V usage is TRBV6-5 and J usage is TRBJ2-2; TRBD2 might be the D (6 bases). The length of the CDR3 is 15 residues. Trimming stripped 6 bases from V and 0 bases from J, with 11 bases between. Germline V gene lookup returns CDR1 MNHEY and CDR2 SVGAGI. The chain's CDR3 is CASRGLNANTGELFF. CDR3 bases: TGTGCCAGCAGGGGACTCAACGCGAACACCGGGGAGCTGTTTTTT.

This clone was detected only once. V gene TRBV29-1 combines with J gene TRBJ2-7; perhaps TRBD1 as D (5 bases). Per germline, CDR1 SQVTM and CDR2 ANQGSEA. V shed 8 bases and J shed 6 bases, with 32 bases lying between them. This CDR3 comprises 17 residues. CDR3 protein: CSIGDFGSSISDSEQYF. In DNA, the CDR3 is TGCAGCATAGGAGACTTTGGGTCAAGTATATCCGACAGCGAGCAGTACTTC.

The chain joins TRBV19 to TRBJ1-2; D not certain. V was pared by 3 bases and J by 4 bases, with 9 bases between. In germline, CDR1 is LNHDA, CDR2 SQIVND (reference sequence). The CDR3 length is 13 residues. CDR3: CASSISVFYGYTF. The CDR3 region has the DNA TGTGCCAGTAGTATCTCCGTTTTCTATGGCTACACCTTC.

As DNA, the CDR3 is TGTGCCTGGAGTCGGTCCGGGACAGGGGGCGACGAGCAGTACTTC. Its translation is CAWSRSGTGGDEQYF. This chain connects TRBV30 to TRBJ2-7, with 12 bases matching TRBD1. CDR3 length: 15 amino acids. With 2 bases clipped from V and 5 bases from J, the junction kept 7 bases outside the gene matches. Germline-derived CDR1 and CDR2 are GTSNPN and SVGIG (reference sequence). Variable domain in full (rest from reference TRBV30 and TRBJ2-7): SQTIHQWPATLVQPVGSPLSLECTVEGTSNPNLYWYRQAAGRGLQLLFYSVGIGQISSEVPQNLSASRPQDRQFILSSKKLLLSDSGFYLCAWSRSGTGGDEQYFGPGTRLTVT.

The J gene is TRBJ2-3, the V gene TRBV11-3; 7 bases match TRBD1. The CDR3 totals 16 residues. Per germline, CDR1 SGHNT and CDR2 YENEEA. With 1 base clipped from V and 2 bases from J, the junction kept 6 bases outside the gene matches. This CDR3 is CASSLGDRAATDTQYF. The CDR3 DNA follows: TGTGCCAGCAGCTTAGGGGACAGAGCGGCCACAGATACGCAGTATTTT. Full variable domain (remainder filled in from reference TRBV11-3 and TRBJ2-3): EAGVVQSPRYKIIEKKQPVAFWCNPISGHNTLYWYLQNLGQGPELLIRYENEEAVDDSQLPKDRFSAERLKGVDSTLKIQPAELGDSAVYLCASSLGDRAATDTQYFGPGTRLTVL.

Concerning this clone: The same CDR3 is also encoded by other DNA sequences in this sample. The chain couples TRBV30 to TRBJ1-2; D gene uncertain. Trimming took 0 bases from V and 4 from J, leaving 12 bases between them. The CDR3 extends over 14 amino acids. Germline CDR1 is GTSNPN and CDR2 is SVGIG (reference sequence). CDR3 DNA: TGTGCCTGGAGTGTGGGAGGGTGGACCTATGGCTACACCTTC. This encodes CAWSVGGWTYGYTF.